Below, 4 T cell receptor beta chains from the same sample are listed, as sequenced in a study of blood T cell repertoires in COVID-19. Data came from immunoSEQ multiplex PCR; TCRdb stores just in-frame clones and leaves some out. Seen here are 110,000 to 150,000 clones, 75% to 90% observed once, and the top ten hold about 10%. Material: PBMCs or T cells enriched from blood (not recorded which). These receptors were taken from a man between 60 and 75 years old who had recovered from COVID-19.

The rearrangement links TRBV6-6 to TRBJ2-1, with 9 nucleotides matching TRBD2. CDR1 MNHNY and CDR2 SVGAGI come from the germline V gene (reference sequence). V lost 5 bases, J lost 8 bases, and 10 bases stayed unmatched. The CDR3 covers 15 residues. This CDR3 reads CASSPRRGGEDEQFF. The DNA for the CDR3 is TGTGCCAGCAGTCCGCGGCGCGGGGGGGAGGATGAGCAGTTCTTC.

The gene calls are TRBV5-1 and TRBJ2-5, with TRBD1 identical over 7 bases. Trimming cost V 3 bases and J 2 bases; bases outside gene matches: 7. In germline, CDR1 is SGHRS, CDR2 YFSETQ. CDR3 size: 15 residues. Written as DNA, the CDR3 is TGCGCCAGCAGCTCTACCGGGACAGCTCAAGAGACCCAGTACTTC. This codes for CASSSTGTAQETQYF.

The chain recombines TRBV19 with TRBJ1-5; 7 bases fit TRBD1. From germline, CDR1 is LNHDA and CDR2 SQIVND (reference sequence). CDR3 size: 16 residues. With 4 bases clipped from V and 3 bases from J, the junction kept 9 bases outside the gene matches. The CDR3 reads CASSNRGFGINQPQHF. For the CDR3, the DNA is TGTGCCAGTAGTAACAGGGGATTCGGAATCAATCAGCCCCAGCATTTT.

The chain couples TRBV19 to TRBJ2-1; TRBD1 matches at 7 bases. The CDR3 extends over 15 amino acids. Trimming cost V 5 bases and J 4 bases; bases outside gene matches: 8. CDR1 and CDR2 from the germline V gene are LNHDA and SQIVND (reference sequence). CDR3 sequence reads: CASSHRGQRYNEQFF. The CDR3 DNA is TGTGCCAGTAGTCACCGGGGACAGCGATACAATGAGCAGTTCTTC.